Each of the 5 T cell receptor beta chains below was sequenced from the same sample in a study of cytomegalovirus exposure and HLA in healthy donors. A multiplex PCR was run with 60 Vbeta primers and 13 Jbeta primers. TCRdb's table, derived via immunoSEQ multiplex PCR, lists solely in-frame clones and lacks some. The data show 95,000 to 110,000 clones, approximately 80% seen once. The sequencing sample was made of PBMCs. All receptors come from a woman younger than 30 in good health and CMV-seropositive.

The chain has TRBV30 and TRBJ2-1, with 8 bases identical to TRBD2. This CDR3 comprises 14 residues. The germline V gene encodes CDR1 GTSNPN and CDR2 SVGIG (reference sequence). Trimming cost V 0 bases and J 8 bases; bases outside gene matches: 6. CDR3 amino acids: CAWSVSSGSYEQFF. DNA for the CDR3: TGTGCCTGGAGTGTATCCAGCGGGAGCTATGAGCAGTTCTTC.

This rearrangement joins TRBV7-3 to TRBJ2-3; 8 positions match TRBD2. Germline V gives CDR1 SGHTA, CDR2 FQGTGA. Trimming took 4 bases from V and 2 from J; bases not matched to a gene: 5. The CDR3 is 15 residues long. The CDR3 coding sequence is TGTGCCAGCAGCTCCCGGGAGGGCCTCACAGATACGCAGTATTTT. Translated: CASSSREGLTDTQYF.

This chain links TRBV6-5 with TRBJ1-6; D gene unclear. Trimming took off 5 bases at V and 10 bases at J, with 12 bases between the two ends. Germline V lookup: CDR1 MNHEY, CDR2 SVGAGI. The CDR3 length is 13 residues. The CDR3 loop reads CASSSTGWSPLHF. In DNA form, the CDR3 reads TGTGCCAGCAGTAGCACGGGTTGGTCACCCCTCCACTTT.

The chain carries TRBV29-1 and TRBJ1-5; D possibly corresponds to TRBD1 (5 bases). This CDR3 is 13 amino acids long. Germline-derived CDR1 and CDR2 are SQVTM and ANQGSEA. V was clipped by 4 bases and J by 7 bases, with 14 bases between them. CDR3 sequence: CSVAQGSEQPQHF. Here the CDR3 DNA reads TGCAGCGTTGCCCAGGGCTCCGAACAGCCCCAGCATTTT.

This clone has more than one count but fewer than ten. The rearrangement links TRBV5-1 to TRBJ2-2; 9 bases line up with TRBD2. With 4 bases clipped from V and 6 bases from J, the junction kept 10 bases outside the gene matches. Germline assignment: CDR1 SGHRS and CDR2 YFSETQ. CDR3 length equals 16 residues. DNA of the CDR3: TGCGCCAGCAGCCTCCGAGTAGCGGGAGACCCCGGGGAGCTGTTTTTT. Its protein is CASSLRVAGDPGELFF.